The clone carrying this T cell receptor beta chain was found many times. These data belong to a study of glioma-infiltrating T cells. Germline V gives CDR1 MNHNY, CDR2 SVGAGI (reference sequence). Trimming took 0 bases from V and 2 from J, leaving 8 bases between them. This CDR3 spans 15 amino acids. The iRepertoire nested amplicon-rescue multiplex PCR amplified TCR alpha and beta CDR3s from RNA. TCRdb reprocessed the multiplex PCR reads via MiXCR and lists one record per CDR3 protein. The sample contains 100,000 to 150,000 distinct CDR3 sequences, around a quarter of which appear only once. What was sequenced was glioma tissue, nonneoplastic brain tissue, or PBMCs (not recorded which). This TCR was recovered from a human donor with low-grade glioma or glioblastoma, undergoing nonglioma brain surgery, or in good health (not recorded which). The chain links TRBV6-6 to TRBJ1-3; D is possibly TRBD1 (5 bases). CDR3 in DNA: TGTGCCAGCAGTTACTCGGGCAGGGCTGGAAACACCATATATTTT. This codes for CASSYSGRAGNTIYF.